The clone carrying this T cell receptor (beta chain) was picked up a small number of times. As yet, its antigen is unknown. The same CDR3 can be traced to other DNA sequences in this sample. The record originates from a study of cytomegalovirus exposure and HLA in healthy donors. Study-wide findings and caveats: In a later analysis, a missense DCLRE1C variant was linked to TCR beta V- and J-gene trimming. One later analysis reportedly identified an Asian-associated ancestry cluster that showed fewer N-insertions than the approximately 710-donor mean.

The PCR used 60 Vbeta and 13 Jbeta primers. The protocol was immunoSEQ multiplex PCR, while the TCRdb copy is restricted to in-frame clones and leaves out a portion. The sample has under 150,000 clones; approximately 9.4% are singletons. The CDR3 has 13 amino acids. V was cut by 1 base and J by 2 bases, with 4 bases left in between. Germline V gene data show CDR1 as MGHRA and CDR2 as YSYEKL. Input material: PBMCs. This receptor was identified in a man aged 30-40 years in good health and CMV-seronegative. V gene TRBV4-1 combines with J gene TRBJ2-3; no reliable D call. CDR3 coding DNA: TGCGCCAGCAGCCAAGTCAACACAGATACGCAGTATTTT. It codes for CASSQVNTDTQYF.